This paragraph reports one T cell receptor (beta chain). Only in-frame clones appear in the TCRdb table, and some are missing; sequencing was by immunoSEQ multiplex PCR. The sample yields about 57,000 clones, about nine tenths seen once. Seattle researchers signed up patients amid active infection and tracked them longitudinally. The data belong to a study of blood T cell repertoires in COVID-19. Study-level background: Samples representing acute and convalescent COVID-19 were sourced from the United States, Italy and Spain. Nucleic acid was either cDNA or gDNA, and it came from T cells, B-cell-depleted T cells, or PBMCs.

Germline V lookup: CDR1 LNHDA, CDR2 SQIVND (reference sequence). The ends were cut back, 2 bases at V and 9 bases at J, with 14 bases in the middle. The CDR3 covers 15 residues. The chain links TRBV19 to TRBJ1-6; D ambiguous. The TCR comes from a woman older than 75 with COVID-19, enrolled during active disease. The sequenced material came from peripheral blood. Here the CDR3 reads CASSITPGLGSPLHF. The CDR3 nucleotides are TGTGCCAGTAGTATAACCCCGGGTTTGGGTTCACCCCTCCACTTT.